This T cell receptor (beta chain) emerged from a study of naive and memory T cell subsets. Regarding the study as a whole: In CD4 and CD8 cells, diversity dropped from naive through EMRA. Naive and memory subsets had different power law exponents for TCR abundance.

V was clipped by 3 bases and J by 0 bases, with 14 bases between them. Germline V CDR1 and CDR2: LNHDA, SQIVND (reference sequence). The CDR3 has 16 amino acids. Cells stained for CD3, CD4, CD8, CD45RA and CD27 were sorted into four subsets. This clonotype occurred a few times. Antigen unknown. The beta constant-region primer was an equimolar mix of two oligonucleotides covering TRBC1 and TRBC2. Four rounds of PCR amplified the ligated cDNA using nested alpha and beta constant-region primers plus SP2. MiXCR was run by TCRdb on the UMI-ligation and nested PCR reads, yielding one entry per CDR3 protein. The data hold some 9,700 distinct CDR3 sequences, with about 6% observed a single time.

This TCR was recovered from a human donor in good health. V gene TRBV19 combines with J gene TRBJ1-1; D is uncertain. Sequenced input: CD4+ TEMRA cells from blood. Subset: effector memory re-expressing CD45RA, CD45RA+ CD27-. The CDR3 DNA follows: TGTGCCAGTAGTATGGTGGCAGGCAAACTGAACACTGAAGCTTTCTTT. As protein: CASSMVAGKLNTEAFF.